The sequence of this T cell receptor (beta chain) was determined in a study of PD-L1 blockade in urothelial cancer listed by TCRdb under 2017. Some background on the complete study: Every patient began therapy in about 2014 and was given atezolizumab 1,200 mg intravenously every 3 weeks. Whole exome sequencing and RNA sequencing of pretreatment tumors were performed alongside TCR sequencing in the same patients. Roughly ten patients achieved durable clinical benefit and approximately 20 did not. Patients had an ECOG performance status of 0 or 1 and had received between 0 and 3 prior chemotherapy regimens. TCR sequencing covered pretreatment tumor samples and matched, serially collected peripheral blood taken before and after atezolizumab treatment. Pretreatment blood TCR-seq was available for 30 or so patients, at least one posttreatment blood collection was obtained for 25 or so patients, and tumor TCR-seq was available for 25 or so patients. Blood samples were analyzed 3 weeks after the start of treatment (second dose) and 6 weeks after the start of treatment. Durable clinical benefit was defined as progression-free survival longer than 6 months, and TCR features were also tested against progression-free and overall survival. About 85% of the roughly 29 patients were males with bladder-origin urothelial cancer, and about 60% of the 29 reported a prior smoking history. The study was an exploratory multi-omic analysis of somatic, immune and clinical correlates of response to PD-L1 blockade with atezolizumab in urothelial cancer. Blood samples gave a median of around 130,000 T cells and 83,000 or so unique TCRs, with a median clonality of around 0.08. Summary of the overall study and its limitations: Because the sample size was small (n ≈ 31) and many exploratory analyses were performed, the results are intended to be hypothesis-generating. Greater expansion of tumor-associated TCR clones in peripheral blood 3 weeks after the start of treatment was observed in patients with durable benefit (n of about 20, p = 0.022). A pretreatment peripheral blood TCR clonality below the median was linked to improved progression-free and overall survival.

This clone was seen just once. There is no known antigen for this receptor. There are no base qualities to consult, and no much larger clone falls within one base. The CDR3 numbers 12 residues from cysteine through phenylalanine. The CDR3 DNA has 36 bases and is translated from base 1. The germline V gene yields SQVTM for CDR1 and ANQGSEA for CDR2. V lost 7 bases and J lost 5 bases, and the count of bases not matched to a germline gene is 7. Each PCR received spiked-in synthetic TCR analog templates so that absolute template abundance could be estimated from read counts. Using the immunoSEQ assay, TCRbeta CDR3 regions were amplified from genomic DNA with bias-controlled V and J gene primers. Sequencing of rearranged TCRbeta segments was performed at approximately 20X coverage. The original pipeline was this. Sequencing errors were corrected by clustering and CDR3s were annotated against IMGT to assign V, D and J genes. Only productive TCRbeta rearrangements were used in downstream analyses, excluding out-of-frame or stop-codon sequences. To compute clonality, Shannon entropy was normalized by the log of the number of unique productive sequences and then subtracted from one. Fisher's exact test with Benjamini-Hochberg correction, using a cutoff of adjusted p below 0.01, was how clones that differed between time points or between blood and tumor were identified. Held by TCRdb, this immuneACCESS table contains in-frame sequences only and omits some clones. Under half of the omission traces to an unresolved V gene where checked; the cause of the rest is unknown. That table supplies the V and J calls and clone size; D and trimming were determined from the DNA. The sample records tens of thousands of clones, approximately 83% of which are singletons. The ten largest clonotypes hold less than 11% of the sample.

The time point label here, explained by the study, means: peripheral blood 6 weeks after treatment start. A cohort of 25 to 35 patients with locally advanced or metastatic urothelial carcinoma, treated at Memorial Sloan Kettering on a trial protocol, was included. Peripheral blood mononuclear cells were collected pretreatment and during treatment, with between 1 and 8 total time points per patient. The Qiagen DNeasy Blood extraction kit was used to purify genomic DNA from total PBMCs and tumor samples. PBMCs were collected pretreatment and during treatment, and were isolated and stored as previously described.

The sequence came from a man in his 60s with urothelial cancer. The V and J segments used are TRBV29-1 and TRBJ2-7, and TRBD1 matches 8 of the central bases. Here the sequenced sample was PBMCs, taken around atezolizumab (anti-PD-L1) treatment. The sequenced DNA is TGCAGCGCTCGACAGGGGTCCGACGAGCAGTACTTC. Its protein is CSARQGSDEQYF.